This is a list of T cell receptor beta chains from one sample in a study of cytomegalovirus exposure and HLA in healthy donors. TCRdb keeps only in-frame clones here, not all; method: immunoSEQ multiplex PCR. The sample comprises 150,000 to 200,000 clones, about 86% of which are singletons, and 2% to 2.5% rests with the top ten. The sample comprised PBMCs. Receptors originate from a woman aged 25 to 39 in good health and CMV-seronegative. CDR3s include the opening cysteine and the closing phenylalanine or tryptophan. A D gene is named only where the DNA matches it firmly. Some rows have no size entry. The others give once, few or many, or a class for an expanded clone.

V gene	clone size	D gene	J gene	CDR3 DNA	CDR3 protein
TRBV5-1	NA	NA	TRBJ2-2	TGCGCCAGCAGCTTCGACATTTACACCGGGGAGCTGTTTTTT	CASSFDIYTGELFF
TRBV5-6	few	TRBD1	TRBJ1-2	TGTGCCAGCAGACGCCTCCGACAGGGGGCGGGTGGCTACACCTTC	CASRRLRQGAGGYTF
TRBV28	NA	TRBD1	TRBJ1-4	TGTGCCAGCACCATTTACCGGGACAGGGTTCTTGGAAAACTGTTTTTT	CASTIYRDRVLGKLFF
TRBV7-9	NA	NA	TRBJ1-4	TGTGCCAGCAGCCCCCCTGGGGGAGGGAGTGAAAAACTGTTTTTT	CASSPPGGGSEKLFF
TRBV6-5	once	NA	TRBJ1-4	TGTGCCAGCAGTTACAGGGGCGAAAATGAAAAACTGTTTTTT	CASSYRGENEKLFF
TRBV4-1	NA	TRBD2	TRBJ2-7	TGCGCCAGCAGCCAAGATCCCTTGGGCGGGGGGGACAACGAGCAGTACTTC	CASSQDPLGGGDNEQYF
TRBV25-1	NA	TRBD1	TRBJ2-7	TGTGCCAGCTTAGCCCGGGACAGGGGTTTCTACGAGCAGTACTTC	CASLARDRGFYEQYF
TRBV9	NA	NA	TRBJ2-7	TGTGCCAGCAGCGAGAGCCCGCGGGGTCTTGGGGAGCAGTACTTC	CASSESPRGLGEQYF
TRBV2	NA	NA	TRBJ2-3	TGTGCCAGCAGTCTTACAGATACGCAGTATTTT	CASSLTDTQYF
TRBV5-1	NA	NA	TRBJ1-5	TGCGCCAGCAGCTTTGAGGTAAATCAGCCCCAGCATTTT	CASSFEVNQPQHF
TRBV2	NA	NA	TRBJ1-1	TGTGCCCAGAGACTACCGGGGGGAGAGAACACTGAAGCTTTCTTT	CAQRLPGGENTEAFF
TRBV18	NA	TRBD1	TRBJ2-5	TGTGCCAGCTCACCGCTGGGACAGGGTGTGGGCCAAGAGACCCAGTACTTC	CASSPLGQGVGQETQYF
TRBV30	once	TRBD1	TRBJ1-2	TGTGCCTGGAGTCCCCAGGGGGCGCTGGAGAACTATGGCTACACCTTC	CAWSPQGALENYGYTF
TRBV7-9	NA	NA	TRBJ1-1	TGTGCCAGCAGCTTAGTGTCGGCAGGTGGTGAAGCTTTCTTT	CASSLVSAGGEAFF
TRBV14	NA	NA	TRBJ2-3	TGTGCCAGCAGCCAAGGGTCCCAGGTTCATTTT	CASSQGSQVHF
TRBV5-1	few	TRBD1	TRBJ1-1	TGCGCCAGCAGTCAGACAGGGGAAGCTTTCTTT	CASSQTGEAFF
TRBV28	NA	NA	TRBJ1-6	TGTGCCAGCAGTTTGTTAGCTTCACCCCTCCACTTT	CASSLLASPLHF
TRBV28	few	NA	TRBJ2-7	TGTGCCAGCAGACCCGGGTCCTCCTACGAGCAGTACTTC	CASRPGSSYEQYF
TRBV5-1	NA	NA	TRBJ1-3	TGCGCCAGCAGCTTGGAGGGGGTCTACTCTCGCGCCAGGCTTGGAAACACCATATATTTT	CASSLEGVYSRARLGNTIYF
TRBV19	NA	TRBD1	TRBJ2-5	TGTGCCAGTAGTATAGATGGGACAGTGTACCAAGAGACCCAGTACTTC	CASSIDGTVYQETQYF
TRBV28	NA	NA	TRBJ2-5	TGTGCCAGCAGTGGACGTCTAGCGACAAAAGAGACCCAGTACTTC	CASSGRLATKETQYF
TRBV5-6	NA	TRBD1	TRBJ2-7	TGTGCCAGCAGCGCCGGGACAGTATACGAGCAGTACTTC	CASSAGTVYEQYF
TRBV4-1	NA	TRBD2	TRBJ2-7	TGCGCCAGCAGCCAAGAGCCCGGGGGGATCTCCTACGAGCAGTACTTC	CASSQEPGGISYEQYF
TRBV5-4	NA	NA	TRBJ2-5	TGTGCCAGCAGCTTTTGGGGCGGAGAGACCCAGTACTTC	CASSFWGGETQYF
TRBV7-9	NA	TRBD1	TRBJ2-4	TGTGCCAGCAGCTTAGTGGGGACAGGGTCACTAGCCAAAAACATTCAGTACTTC	CASSLVGTGSLAKNIQYF
TRBV28	NA	NA	TRBJ2-7	TGTGCCAGCAGTTTATCCGGAGGGATGTCCTACGAGCAGTACTTC	CASSLSGGMSYEQYF
TRBV18	NA	TRBD1	TRBJ2-3	TGTGCCAGCTCACCACCCGGACAGGCCCCAGATACGCAGTATTTT	CASSPPGQAPDTQYF
TRBV7-2	NA	NA	TRBJ2-7	TGTGCCAGCAGCTTACAGGGGAAGGACTACGAGCAGTACTTC	CASSLQGKDYEQYF
TRBV7-2	NA	NA	TRBJ1-3	TGTGCCAGCAGCGTCTCCGGAAACACCATATATTTT	CASSVSGNTIYF
TRBV21-1	NA	NA	TRBJ2-2	TGTGCCAGCAGCACTCAAGGACTAGCGGGCCGAAGAGCTAACACCGGGGAGCTGTTTTTT	CASSTQGLAGRRANTGELFF
TRBV4-3	NA	NA	TRBJ2-7	TGCGCCAGCAGCCAAGATCTTGAGCCCTCTATACACGAGCAGTACTTC	CASSQDLEPSIHEQYF
TRBV28	NA	NA	TRBJ1-3	TGTGCCAGCAGTGCGATACAGGACTCTGGAAACACCATATATTTT	CASSAIQDSGNTIYF
TRBV30	NA	TRBD1	TRBJ1-2	TGTGCCTGGTGGGACAGGGGGATTACTAACTATGGCTACACCTTC	CAWWDRGITNYGYTF
TRBV11-2	NA	TRBD1	TRBJ2-7	TGTGCCAGCAGCTTGAGGGGGTTAGGGGGCGAGGAGCAGTACTTC	CASSLRGLGGEEQYF
TRBV27	NA	NA	TRBJ2-2	TGTGCCAGCAGTTGGTCCCAGGAACTTACCGGGGAGCTGTTTTTT	CASSWSQELTGELFF
TRBV4-3	NA	TRBD1	TRBJ2-7	TGCGCCAGCAGCCAAGATACAGGGGTGTCCTACGAGCAGTACTTC	CASSQDTGVSYEQYF
TRBV7-2	NA	TRBD1	TRBJ1-5	TGTGCCAGCAGCTTGACAGGGGGCTGGCAGCCCCAGCATTTT	CASSLTGGWQPQHF
TRBV4-1	NA	TRBD1	TRBJ2-7	TGCGCCAGCAGCCCCAGGGACAGGGGTTCCTACGAGCAGTACTTC	CASSPRDRGSYEQYF
TRBV5-5	NA	NA	TRBJ1-4	TGTGCCAGCAGCCGGGGACTATCCTACACACGAGAAAAACTGTTTTTT	CASSRGLSYTREKLFF
TRBV5-4	NA	NA	TRBJ2-7	TGTGCCAGCAGCTTGGACGCCAGCTCCTACGAGCAGTACTTC	CASSLDASSYEQYF
TRBV11-2	NA	NA	TRBJ1-2	TGTGCCAGCAGCTTAGATCGGGAACAGACCTATGGCTACACCTTC	CASSLDREQTYGYTF
TRBV9	once	NA	TRBJ2-7	TGTGCCAGCAGCGTTAAGCCGGGGGAGGTCGAGCAGTACTTC	CASSVKPGEVEQYF
TRBV5-1	NA	NA	TRBJ2-7	TGCGCCAGCAGCTTGATCGAGCAGGGTAACTACGAGCAGTACTTC	CASSLIEQGNYEQYF
TRBV4-2	NA	TRBD1	TRBJ2-7	TGTGCCAGCAGCCGAGTACGGGAAGGGGGCGGAAATCCCTACGAGCAGTACTTC	CASSRVREGGGNPYEQYF
TRBV6-4	once	NA	TRBJ2-7	TGTGCCAGCGGACTCTGCGAGCAGTACTTC	CASGLCEQYF
TRBV2	NA	TRBD1	TRBJ2-2	TGTGCCAGCAAAAGGCAGGGGGCCAGGACCGGGGAGCTGTTTTTT	CASKRQGARTGELFF
TRBV9	NA	TRBD1	TRBJ1-1	TGTGCCAGGAGGGACAGATGGGTCCTGAACACTGAAGCTTTCTTT	CARRDRWVLNTEAFF
TRBV18	NA	TRBD1	TRBJ2-7	TGTGCCAGCTCACCAACTACGACAGGGCCCCTTTCCTACGAGCAGTACTTC	CASSPTTTGPLSYEQYF